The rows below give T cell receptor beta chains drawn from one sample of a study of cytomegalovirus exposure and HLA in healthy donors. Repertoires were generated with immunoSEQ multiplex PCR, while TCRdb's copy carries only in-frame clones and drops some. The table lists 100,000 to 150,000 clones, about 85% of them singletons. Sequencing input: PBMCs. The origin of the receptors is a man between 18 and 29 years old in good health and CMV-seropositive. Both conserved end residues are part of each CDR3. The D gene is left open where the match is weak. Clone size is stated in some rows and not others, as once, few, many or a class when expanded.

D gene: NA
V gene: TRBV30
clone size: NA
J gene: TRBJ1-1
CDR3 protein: CAWRTIQDTEAFF
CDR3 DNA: TGTGCCTGGAGAACGATCCAGGACACTGAAGCTTTCTTT

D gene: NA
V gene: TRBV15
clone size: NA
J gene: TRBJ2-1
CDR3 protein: CATSSPGGYNEQFF
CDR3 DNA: TGTGCCACCAGCAGCCCCGGGGGCTACAATGAGCAGTTCTTC

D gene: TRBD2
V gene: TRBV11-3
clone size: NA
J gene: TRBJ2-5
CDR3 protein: CASSLDPAGTQETQYF
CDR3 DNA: TGTGCCAGCAGCTTAGATCCAGCGGGGACCCAAGAGACCCAGTACTTC

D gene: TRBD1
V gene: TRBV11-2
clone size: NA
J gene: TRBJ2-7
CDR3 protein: CASSLGQGAIIHEQYF
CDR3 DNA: TGTGCCAGCAGCTTAGGACAGGGGGCTATTATCCACGAGCAGTACTTC

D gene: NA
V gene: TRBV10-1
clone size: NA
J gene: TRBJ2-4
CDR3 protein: CAEQGFAKNIQYF
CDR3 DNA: TGCGCCGAACAGGGTTTCGCCAAAAACATTCAGTACTTC

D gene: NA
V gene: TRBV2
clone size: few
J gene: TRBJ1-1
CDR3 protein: CASSGTQNTEAFF
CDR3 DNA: TGTGCCAGCAGTGGGACACAGAACACTGAAGCTTTCTTT

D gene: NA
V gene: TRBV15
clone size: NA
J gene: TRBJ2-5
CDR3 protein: CATSREEAGQETQYF
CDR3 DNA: TGTGCCACCAGCAGAGAGGAGGCAGGCCAAGAGACCCAGTACTTC

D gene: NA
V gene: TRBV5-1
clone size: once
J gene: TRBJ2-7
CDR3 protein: CASSLNRGYEQYF
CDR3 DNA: TGCGCCAGCAGCTTAAATAGGGGGTACGAGCAGTACTTC

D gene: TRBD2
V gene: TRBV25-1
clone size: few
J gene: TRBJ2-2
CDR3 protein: CASSDGAGEAGELFF
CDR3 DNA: TGTGCCAGCAGTGATGGGGCGGGAGAGGCAGGGGAGCTGTTTTTT

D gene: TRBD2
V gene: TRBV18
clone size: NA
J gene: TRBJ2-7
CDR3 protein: CASSLGSTSNGGEQYF
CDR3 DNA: TGTGCCAGCTCACTCGGGTCGACTAGCAATGGGGGCGAGCAGTACTTC

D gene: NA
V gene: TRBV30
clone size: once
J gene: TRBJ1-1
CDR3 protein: CAWSVLRDTEAFF
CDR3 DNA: TGTGCCTGGAGTGTACTGAGGGACACTGAAGCTTTCTTT

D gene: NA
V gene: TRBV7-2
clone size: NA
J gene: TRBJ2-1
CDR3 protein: CASSHGQIYNEQFF
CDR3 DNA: TGTGCCAGCAGCCACGGACAGATATACAATGAGCAGTTCTTC

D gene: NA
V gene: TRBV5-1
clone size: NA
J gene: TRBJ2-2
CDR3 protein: CASSPLPGLDTGELFF
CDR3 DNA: TGCGCCAGCAGCCCATTACCGGGACTCGACACCGGGGAGCTGTTTTTT

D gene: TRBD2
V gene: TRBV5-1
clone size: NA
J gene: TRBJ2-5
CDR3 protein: CASSRTSGNQETQYF
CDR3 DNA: TGCGCCAGCAGCCGGACTAGCGGCAACCAAGAGACCCAGTACTTC

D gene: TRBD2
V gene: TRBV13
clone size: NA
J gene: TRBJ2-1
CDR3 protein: CASSLGGAGGDYNEQFF
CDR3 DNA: TGTGCCAGCAGCTTAGGGGGGGCGGGGGGCGACTACAATGAGCAGTTCTTC

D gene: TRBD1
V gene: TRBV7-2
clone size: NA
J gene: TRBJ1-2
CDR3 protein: CASSRTGDYGYTF
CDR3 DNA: TGTGCCAGCAGCCGAACAGGGGACTATGGCTACACCTTC

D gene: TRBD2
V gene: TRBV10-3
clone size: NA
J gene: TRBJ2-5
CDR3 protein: CAIGSGAQPVGTQYF
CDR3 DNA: TGTGCCATTGGTAGCGGGGCCCAACCAGTGGGGACCCAGTACTTC

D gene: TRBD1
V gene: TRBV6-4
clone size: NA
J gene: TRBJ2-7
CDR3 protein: CASRCSSQSGTGALMQYF
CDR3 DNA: TGTGCCAGCAGATGTAGTTCCCAATCCGGGACAGGGGCATTAATGCAGTACTTC

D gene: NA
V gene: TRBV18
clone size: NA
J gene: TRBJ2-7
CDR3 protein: CASSPEGVGAAGYEQYF
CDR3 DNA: TGTGCCAGCTCACCAGAGGGGGTCGGGGCCGCCGGATACGAGCAGTACTTC

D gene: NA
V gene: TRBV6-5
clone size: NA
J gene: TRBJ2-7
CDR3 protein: CASSSSTGEQYF
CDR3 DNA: TGTGCCAGCAGTTCGTCGACTGGCGAGCAGTACTTC